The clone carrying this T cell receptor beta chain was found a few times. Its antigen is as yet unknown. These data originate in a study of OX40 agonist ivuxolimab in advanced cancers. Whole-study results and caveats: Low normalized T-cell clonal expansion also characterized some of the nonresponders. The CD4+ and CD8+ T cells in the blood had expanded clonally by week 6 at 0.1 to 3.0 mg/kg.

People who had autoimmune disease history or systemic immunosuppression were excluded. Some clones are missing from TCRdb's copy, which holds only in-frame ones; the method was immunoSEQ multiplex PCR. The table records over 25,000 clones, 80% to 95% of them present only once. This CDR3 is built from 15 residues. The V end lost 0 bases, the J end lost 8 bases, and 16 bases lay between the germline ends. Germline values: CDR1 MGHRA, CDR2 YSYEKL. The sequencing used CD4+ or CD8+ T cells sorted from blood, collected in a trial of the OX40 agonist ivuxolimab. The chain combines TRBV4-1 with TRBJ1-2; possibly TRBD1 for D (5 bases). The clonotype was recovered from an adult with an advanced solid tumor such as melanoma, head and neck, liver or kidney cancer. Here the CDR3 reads CASSQDKSRVWGYTF. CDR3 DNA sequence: TGCGCCAGCAGCCAAGATAAGAGCAGGGTGTGGGGCTACACCTTC.